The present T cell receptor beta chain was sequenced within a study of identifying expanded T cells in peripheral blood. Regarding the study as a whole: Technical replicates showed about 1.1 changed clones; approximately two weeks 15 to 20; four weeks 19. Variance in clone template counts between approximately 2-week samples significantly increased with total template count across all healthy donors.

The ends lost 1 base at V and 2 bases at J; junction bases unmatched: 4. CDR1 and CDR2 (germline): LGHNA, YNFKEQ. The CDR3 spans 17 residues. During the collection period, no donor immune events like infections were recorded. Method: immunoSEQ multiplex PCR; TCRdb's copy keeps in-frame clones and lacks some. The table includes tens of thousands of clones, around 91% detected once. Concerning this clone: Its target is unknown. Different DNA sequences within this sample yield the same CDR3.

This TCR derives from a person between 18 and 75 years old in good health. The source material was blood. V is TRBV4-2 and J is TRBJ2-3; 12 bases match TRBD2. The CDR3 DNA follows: TGTGCCAGCAGCCAAGCGCTAGCGGGAGGGGACACAGATACGCAGTATTTT. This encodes CASSQALAGGDTDTQYF.